Listed below are T cell receptor beta chains from one sample, sequenced in a study of T cells in Graves' hyperthyroidism and ophthalmopathy. MiXCR was run by TCRdb on the multiplex PCR reads, yielding one entry per CDR3 protein. The sample shows over 500,000 distinct CDR3 sequences, 17% of them seen only once. Sequenced: blood. The receptors come from a woman under 30 with Graves' ophthalmopathy. The CDR3 runs from the conserved cysteine through the conserved F or W. The order of the fields is J gene, clone size, V gene, D gene, CDR3 DNA, CDR3 protein. The D gene is left open where the match is weak. The size of a clone is reported for some rows only, either as once, few or many, or as a class for expanded clones.

J: TRBJ2-1; size: few; V: TRBV6-1; D: TRBD1; DNA: TGTGCCAGCAGTGCTCTGAGAGGACAGGGGAACAATGAGCAGTTCTTC; CDR3: CASSALRGQGNNEQFF
J: TRBJ2-2; size: NA; V: TRBV25-1; D: NA; DNA: TGTGCCAGCAGTGAAGCTCCCGGGGAGCTGTTTTTT; CDR3: CASSEAPGELFF
J: TRBJ2-1; size: NA; V: TRBV28; D: TRBD2; DNA: TGTGCCAGCAGTTTTAGCGGGGTAAAGTCCTACAATGAGCAGTTCTTC; CDR3: CASSFSGVKSYNEQFF
J: TRBJ2-7; size: NA; V: TRBV30; D: TRBD2; DNA: TGTGCCTGGAGGGTAGCGGGAGGGCCCCCGGGGCAGTACTTC; CDR3: CAWRVAGGPPGQYF
J: TRBJ1-4; size: NA; V: TRBV19; D: NA; DNA: TGTGCCAGTAGTTTTAAGGTCTCGGAAAAACTGTTTTTT; CDR3: CASSFKVSEKLFF
J: TRBJ2-1; size: many; V: TRBV7-9; D: TRBD2; DNA: TGTGCCAGCAGCTTATGGCGGGAGACCTACAATGAGCAGTTCTTC; CDR3: CASSLWRETYNEQFF
J: TRBJ2-1; size: NA; V: TRBV6-2/TRBV6-3; D: TRBD2; DNA: TGCGCCAGCGGCAAGCTAGCGGGGCCGGGGAATGAGCAGTTCTTC; CDR3: CASGKLAGPGNEQFF
J: TRBJ1-1; size: few; V: TRBV12-3/TRBV12-4; D: TRBD1; DNA: TGTGCCAGCGCCTCAGGGGGCCATATGAACACTGAAGCTTTCTTT; CDR3: CASASGGHMNTEAFF
J: TRBJ2-1; size: many; V: TRBV7-9; D: NA; DNA: TGTGCCAGCAGCTTAGTCGGAACAGAGTCTGACAATGAGCAGTTCTTC; CDR3: CASSLVGTESDNEQFF
J: TRBJ1-1; size: NA; V: TRBV6-1; D: TRBD1; DNA: TGTGCCAGCAGCGGACAGGGAACTATTAACACTGAAGCTTTCTTT; CDR3: CASSGQGTINTEAFF
J: TRBJ2-3; size: many; V: TRBV28; D: TRBD1; DNA: TGTGCCAGCAGGACAGGGGGTACGCCAGATACGCAGTATTTT; CDR3: CASRTGGTPDTQYF
J: TRBJ2-2; size: NA; V: TRBV29-1; D: TRBD2; DNA: TGCAGCGTTGTTGGACTAGCGTTTTTCCCCCTAGCCGGGGAGCTGTTTTTT; CDR3: CSVVGLAFFPLAGELFF
J: TRBJ2-7; size: many; V: TRBV27; D: NA; DNA: TGTGCCAGCAGTTTAAAGGCCGGGACATCTTTTTACGAGCAGTACTTC; CDR3: CASSLKAGTSFYEQYF
J: TRBJ1-2; size: few; V: TRBV4-1; D: NA; DNA: TGCGCCAGCAGCCAAGAACGGTCAGGGGACTATGGCTACACCTTC; CDR3: CASSQERSGDYGYTF
J: TRBJ1-6; size: many; V: TRBV15; D: NA; DNA: TGTGCCACCAGCAGAGATCCTCCAGATTCACCCCTCCACTTT; CDR3: CATSRDPPDSPLHF
J: TRBJ2-7; size: NA; V: TRBV7-9; D: TRBD1; DNA: TGTGCCAGCAGCGGACAGGGGGACGCGGGCTACGAGCAGTACTTC; CDR3: CASSGQGDAGYEQYF
J: TRBJ1-3; size: few; V: TRBV7-6; D: NA; DNA: TGTGCCAGCAGTACCCAGACGGTTGCCTCTGGAAACACCATATATTTT; CDR3: CASSTQTVASGNTIYF
J: TRBJ1-1; size: many; V: TRBV27; D: NA; DNA: TGTGCCAGCAGTTTTCGGGGCAGGCTCACTGAAGCTTTCTTT; CDR3: CASSFRGRLTEAFF